This T cell receptor beta chain is from a study of OX40 agonist ivuxolimab in advanced cancers. This CDR3 contains 13 residues. Germline V CDR1 and CDR2: MNHNS, SASEGT. With V trimmed by 10 bases and J by 5 bases, 8 bases remained unmatched. TCRdb's copy holds only in-frame clones and misses some; the assay was immunoSEQ multiplex PCR. The sample holds 30,000 to 40,000 clones, 84% seen once. The specimen was CD4+ or CD8+ T cells sorted from blood, collected in a trial of the OX40 agonist ivuxolimab. The sequence came from an adult with an advanced solid tumor such as melanoma, head and neck, liver or kidney cancer. The J gene is TRBJ1-2, the V gene TRBV6-1, with 9 bases lining up with TRBD1. The CDR3 is CAIGGTGKYGYTF. For the CDR3, the DNA is TGTGCCATAGGAGGGACAGGGAAATATGGCTACACCTTC.